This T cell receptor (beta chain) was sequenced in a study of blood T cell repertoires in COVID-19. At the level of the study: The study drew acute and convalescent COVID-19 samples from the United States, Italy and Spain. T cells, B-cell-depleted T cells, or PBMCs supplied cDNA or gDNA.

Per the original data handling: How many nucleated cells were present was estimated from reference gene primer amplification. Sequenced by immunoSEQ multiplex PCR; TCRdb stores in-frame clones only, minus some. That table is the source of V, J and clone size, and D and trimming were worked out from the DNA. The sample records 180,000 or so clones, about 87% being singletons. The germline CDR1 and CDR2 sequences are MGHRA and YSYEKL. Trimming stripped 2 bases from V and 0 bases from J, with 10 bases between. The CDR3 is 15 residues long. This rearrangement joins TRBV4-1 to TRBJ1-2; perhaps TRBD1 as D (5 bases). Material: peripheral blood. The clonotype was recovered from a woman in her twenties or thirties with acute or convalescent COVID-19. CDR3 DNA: TGCGCCAGCAGCCAAACACCGACAGCTAACTATGGCTACACCTTC. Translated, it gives CASSQTPTANYGYTF.